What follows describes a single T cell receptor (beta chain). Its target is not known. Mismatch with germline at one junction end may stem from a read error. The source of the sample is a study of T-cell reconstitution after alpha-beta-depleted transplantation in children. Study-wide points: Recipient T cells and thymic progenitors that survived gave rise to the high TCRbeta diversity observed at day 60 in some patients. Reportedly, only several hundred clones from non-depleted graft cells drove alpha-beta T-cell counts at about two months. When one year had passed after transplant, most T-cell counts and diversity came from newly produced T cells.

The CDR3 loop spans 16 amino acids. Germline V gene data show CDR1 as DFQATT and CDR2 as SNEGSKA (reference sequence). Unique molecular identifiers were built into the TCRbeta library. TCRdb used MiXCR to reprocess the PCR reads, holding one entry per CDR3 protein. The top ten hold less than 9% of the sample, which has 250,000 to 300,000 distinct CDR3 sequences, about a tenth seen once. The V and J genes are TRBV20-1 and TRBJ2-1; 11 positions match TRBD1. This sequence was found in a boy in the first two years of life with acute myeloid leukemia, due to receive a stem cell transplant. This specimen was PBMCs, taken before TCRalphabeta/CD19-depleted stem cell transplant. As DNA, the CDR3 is TGCTGTGCTAGAGATCTCTGGGGGGACAGGGGGAATGAGCAGTTCTTC. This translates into CCARDLWGDRGNEQFF.